These T cell receptor beta chains were read from a single sample in a study of cytomegalovirus exposure and HLA in healthy donors. Profiling relied on immunoSEQ multiplex PCR, and the TCRdb table lists in-frame clones only, not all of them. Here the sample spans 150,000 to 200,000 clones, about 80% being singletons. Sequenced sample: PBMCs. These receptors were collected from a young man in good health and CMV-seropositive. The CDR3 runs from the conserved cysteine through the conserved F or W. D genes are given only for firm matches. Clone size, where shown, is once, few, many, or a class for clones that have expanded.

clone_size | j_call | v_call | d_call | cdr3_nt | cdr3_aa
NA | TRBJ2-2 | TRBV6-6 | TRBD1 | TGTGCCAGCAGTACAGGGGCTCGTGGCACCGGGGAGCTGTTTTTT | CASSTGARGTGELFF
NA | TRBJ1-1 | TRBV28 | NA | TGTGCCAGCAGTTGGACCTCGGGAGGGGGTGAAGCTTTCTTT | CASSWTSGGGEAFF
NA | TRBJ2-7 | TRBV29-1 | TRBD2 | TGCAGCGTTGACCGGCCGGCGGCTAGCGGGAGTTACGAGCAGTACTTC | CSVDRPAASGSYEQYF
once | TRBJ1-4 | TRBV25-1 | TRBD1 | TGTGCCAGCCGGGACAGCGGACCAACTAATGAAAAACTGTTTTTT | CASRDSGPTNEKLFF
NA | TRBJ2-7 | TRBV11-2 | NA | TGTGCCAGCAGCTTTTCTAGATACCCTCGAGCCTACGAGCAGTACTTC | CASSFSRYPRAYEQYF
few | TRBJ2-5 | TRBV5-6 | NA | TGTGCCAGCACCCCTGGTGGTGCGGAAGAGACCCAGTACTTC | CASTPGGAEETQYF
few | TRBJ2-6 | TRBV7-9 | TRBD1 | TGTTCCAGCAGTCGGGACAGCTTCTCTGGGGCCAACGTCCTGACTTTC | CSSSRDSFSGANVLTF
once | TRBJ2-1 | TRBV5-4 | TRBD1 | TGTGCCAGCAGCCCAGGGGGCAAGAGCTACAATGAGCAGTTCTTC | CASSPGGKSYNEQFF
NA | TRBJ2-3 | TRBV4-2 | TRBD2 | TGTGCCAGCAGCCAAAGACTAGCGGGGGGCTATAGCACAGATACGCAGTATTTT | CASSQRLAGGYSTDTQYF
NA | TRBJ2-5 | TRBV9 | NA | TGTGCCAGCAGCCCAGGACTTGCAAGGGTGACCCAGTACTTC | CASSPGLARVTQYF
NA | TRBJ2-3 | TRBV7-9 | TRBD2 | TGTGCCAGCAGCTTAGATTGGGCGGGGGGCCGGAATACAGATACGCAGTATTTT | CASSLDWAGGRNTDTQYF
NA | TRBJ2-1 | TRBV6-1 | NA | TGTGCCAGCATGACATACCTCTACAATGAGCAGTTCTTC | CASMTYLYNEQFF
NA | TRBJ1-2 | TRBV2 | NA | TGTGCCAGCGGGGGGGGAGGGGCGCTGAAGTATGGCTACACCTTC | CASGGGGALKYGYTF
NA | TRBJ1-1 | TRBV6-5 | NA | TGTGCCAGCAGACAGGGAGTGTTGCCTGAAGCTTTCTTT | CASRQGVLPEAFF
once | TRBJ2-1 | TRBV6-1 | TRBD1 | TGTGCCAGCATTGGGGGGGACAGGGTCTACAATGAGCAGTTCTTC | CASIGGDRVYNEQFF
NA | TRBJ1-3 | TRBV19 | NA | TGTGCCAGTAGCCTTAACAGGGTAAACGGAAACACCATATATTTT | CASSLNRVNGNTIYF
once | TRBJ1-2 | TRBV7-9 | NA | TGTGCCAGCAGCTTAAAATACGGGTTGGATGGCTACACCTTC | CASSLKYGLDGYTF
NA | TRBJ1-5 | TRBV19 | NA | TGTGCCAGTGGGGGGAATAGCAATCAGCCCCAGCATTTT | CASGGNSNQPQHF
NA | TRBJ1-2 | TRBV29-1 | TRBD1 | TGCAGCGTGGCAACAGGGGGTAACTATGGCTACACCTTC | CSVATGGNYGYTF
once | TRBJ1-1 | TRBV5-6 | TRBD1 | TGTGCCAGCAGCTTAATCGACAGGGGCACTGAAGCTTTCTTT | CASSLIDRGTEAFF
few | TRBJ2-1 | TRBV5-1 | TRBD2 | TGCGCCAGCAGCTTTAGCGGGGGGGGCAATGAGCAGTTCTTC | CASSFSGGGNEQFF
NA | TRBJ2-4 | TRBV19 | TRBD1 | TGTGCCAGTAGTATGGGGGACAGGCAAGTTCAGTACTTC | CASSMGDRQVQYF
NA | TRBJ2-1 | TRBV4-1 | TRBD2 | TGCGCCAGCAGGGGGCTAGCGGGAGGGGGGGAGCAGTTCTTC | CASRGLAGGGEQFF
NA | TRBJ2-3 | TRBV5-1 | NA | TGCGCCAGCAGCGGAATGACTAGCACAGATACGCAGTATTTT | CASSGMTSTDTQYF
NA | TRBJ2-3 | TRBV7-2 | NA | TGTGCCAGCAGCTTTAGACTGATAACTAGCACAGATACGCAGTATTTT | CASSFRLITSTDTQYF
NA | TRBJ2-3 | TRBV11-2 | TRBD1 | TGTGCCAGCAGCTTCGACAGGGGATACACAGATACGCAGTATTTT | CASSFDRGYTDTQYF
NA | TRBJ2-7 | TRBV27 | NA | TGTGCCAGCAGTATCCGGGGCTCCTACGAGCAGTACTTC | CASSIRGSYEQYF
NA | TRBJ2-5 | TRBV5-4 | TRBD2 | TGTGCCAGCAGCTTTTCCCTCCGCGGGAGGTCCGGGGAGACCCAGTACTTC | CASSFSLRGRSGETQYF
NA | TRBJ2-2 | TRBV7-9 | NA | TGTGCCAGCAGTAACTCGGGACATCGAGACACCGGGGAGCTGTTTTTT | CASSNSGHRDTGELFF
NA | TRBJ2-7 | TRBV18 | NA | TGTGCCAGCTCACCCGGGGAGGACATGGGGGGTTACGAGCAGTACTTC | CASSPGEDMGGYEQYF